Listed below are T cell receptor beta chains from one sample, sequenced in a study of blood T cell repertoires in COVID-19. Measured with immunoSEQ multiplex PCR; TCRdb has only the in-frame clones, and not every one. The table has fewer than 250,000 clones, around 91% seen once. Sequenced input: peripheral blood. Source of these receptors: a woman aged 40 to 49 with acute or convalescent COVID-19. The CDR3 runs from the conserved cysteine through the conserved F or W. D genes are given only for firm matches. A row's size may be missing; if present it is once, few, many or a size class.

J	size	V	D	CDR3	DNA
TRBJ1-1	.	TRBV27	.	CASSLPGVGYTEAFF	TGTGCCAGCAGTCTCCCAGGGGTTGGGTACACTGAAGCTTTCTTT
TRBJ1-2	once	TRBV5-1	.	CASSLIPVSYGYTF	TGCGCCAGCAGCTTGATTCCGGTTTCCTATGGCTACACCTTC
TRBJ2-1	.	TRBV19	TRBD1	CASSAQGAYNEQFF	TGTGCCAGTAGTGCACAGGGGGCCTACAATGAGCAGTTCTTC
TRBJ2-2	.	TRBV25-1	.	CASSARVAAGELFF	TGTGCCAGCAGTGCCAGGGTAGCGGCCGGGGAGCTGTTTTTT
TRBJ2-5	.	TRBV5-1	.	CASSLGRGGQETQYF	TGCGCCAGCAGCTTGGGTAGGGGGGGCCAAGAGACCCAGTACTTC
TRBJ1-1	few	TRBV4-1	.	CASSHLFRVENTEAFF	TGCGCCAGCAGCCATCTCTTCAGGGTAGAGAACACTGAAGCTTTCTTT
TRBJ1-1	.	TRBV19	.	CASPRRQGTTEAFF	TGTGCCAGTCCTAGGCGGCAGGGGACCACTGAAGCTTTCTTT
TRBJ2-2	once	TRBV12-3/TRBV12-4	.	CASSFGPQRELFF	TGTGCCAGCAGTTTTGGGCCTCAGCGGGAGCTGTTTTTT
TRBJ2-4	once	TRBV27	TRBD1	CASSQQGTLAKNIQYF	TGTGCCAGCAGCCAACAGGGGACCCTAGCCAAAAACATTCAGTACTTC
TRBJ2-1	.	TRBV3-1/TRBV3-2	TRBD1	CASSQGQGLSEQFF	TGTGCCAGCAGCCAGGGACAGGGGCTGAGTGAGCAGTTCTTC
TRBJ1-1	.	TRBV5-5	TRBD1	CASSPGQMNTEAFF	TGTGCCAGCAGCCCGGGACAGATGAACACTGAAGCTTTCTTT
TRBJ2-3	once	TRBV4-2	TRBD2	CASSQARSSGGAHTQYF	TGTGCCAGCAGCCAAGCTAGATCTAGCGGGGGGGCTCATACGCAGTATTTT
TRBJ1-1	.	TRBV25-1	.	CASTPRGNTEAFF	TGTGCCAGCACCCCCCGGGGGAACACTGAAGCTTTCTTT
TRBJ1-2	.	TRBV19	.	CASSIKPAGAAGNYGYTF	TGTGCCAGTAGTATTAAGCCCGCGGGAGCGGCGGGGAACTATGGCTACACCTTC
TRBJ1-2	.	TRBV6-5	TRBD1	CASRTGAGYGYTF	TGTGCCAGCAGAACAGGGGCGGGCTATGGCTACACCTTC
TRBJ1-1	.	TRBV2	TRBD1	CASSPDRGVAFF	TGTGCCAGCAGCCCAGACAGGGGAGTTGCTTTCTTT
TRBJ2-1	.	TRBV7-9	TRBD2	CASSSGGSGGVNPYNEQFF	TGTGCCAGCAGCTCCGGTGGTAGCGGGGGGGTTAACCCCTACAATGAGCAGTTCTTC
TRBJ1-6	.	TRBV7-8	.	CASSSVEGVFHNSPLHF	TGTGCCAGCAGCTCCGTTGAAGGAGTGTTCCATAATTCACCCCTCCACTTT
TRBJ1-2	.	TRBV10-3	TRBD1	CAISGQGYGYTF	TGTGCCATCAGTGGACAGGGCTATGGCTACACCTTC
TRBJ1-5	once	TRBV12-3/TRBV12-4	.	CASSREGSPQHF	TGTGCCAGCAGCCGGGAAGGTTCCCCCCAGCATTTT
TRBJ2-5	.	TRBV5-1	.	CASSSTETQYF	TGCGCCAGCAGCTCTACAGAGACCCAGTACTTC
TRBJ1-3	.	TRBV7-8	.	CPPAGNTIYF	TGTCCCCCCGCTGGAAACACCATATATTTT
TRBJ2-3	.	TRBV5-4	.	CASSLADRFTDTQYF	TGTGCCAGCAGCTTGGCCGACAGGTTCACAGATACGCAGTATTTT
TRBJ1-3	.	TRBV2	TRBD1	CAGKGQGSGNTIYF	TGTGCCGGAAAGGGACAGGGCTCTGGAAACACCATATATTTT
TRBJ1-1	.	TRBV29-1	.	CSVSLQKINTEAFF	TGCAGCGTTAGCCTACAGAAAATAAACACTGAAGCTTTCTTT
TRBJ1-2	.	TRBV12-5	.	CASGLVLRLNYGYTF	TGTGCTAGTGGTTTGGTACTGAGACTCAACTATGGCTACACCTTC
TRBJ1-6	few	TRBV7-2	.	CASSLGTASAYNSPLHF	TGTGCCAGCAGCTTAGGGACAGCCAGTGCCTATAATTCACCCCTCCACTTT
TRBJ1-5	.	TRBV4-1	TRBD1	CASSQGDRVDQPQHF	TGCGCCAGCAGCCAAGGGGACAGGGTTGATCAGCCCCAGCATTTT
TRBJ1-5	.	TRBV5-4	TRBD1	CASSPDRGQPQHF	TGTGCCAGCAGCCCGGACAGGGGTCAGCCCCAGCATTTT
TRBJ2-3	.	TRBV10-2	.	CASSEDKGTDTQYF	TGCGCCAGCAGTGAGGACAAGGGCACAGATACGCAGTATTTT
TRBJ1-3	.	TRBV5-4	TRBD1	CASSSQGFRNTIYF	TGTGCCAGCAGCTCACAGGGGTTTCGAAACACCATATATTTT
TRBJ1-2	.	TRBV2	.	CASSEMAGVGGYTF	TGTGCCAGCAGTGAGATGGCAGGGGTTGGTGGCTACACCTTC
TRBJ1-6	.	TRBV19	.	CASSWGGDSPLHF	TGTGCCAGTAGTTGGGGGGGGGATTCACCCCTCCACTTT
TRBJ1-2	.	TRBV28	TRBD1	CASSIPQGAGYGYTF	TGTGCCAGCAGTATCCCTCAGGGGGCTGGCTATGGCTACACCTTC
TRBJ1-1	.	TRBV4-1	TRBD1	CASSQGDSMNTEAFF	TGCGCCAGCAGCCAAGGGGACAGCATGAACACTGAAGCTTTCTTT
TRBJ1-6	.	TRBV2	.	CASSLRGNSPLHF	TGTGCCAGCAGCTTGCGGGGAAATTCACCCCTCCACTTT
TRBJ2-5	.	TRBV12-3/TRBV12-4	.	CASKRRVEETQYF	TGTGCCAGCAAAAGGCGGGTGGAAGAGACCCAGTACTTC
TRBJ1-3	.	TRBV9	TRBD1	CASSVGPTGTGNTIYF	TGTGCCAGCAGCGTAGGCCCGACAGGGACTGGAAACACCATATATTTT
TRBJ2-3	.	TRBV5-1	.	CASSFGGILWDTQYF	TGCGCCAGCAGCTTTGGGGGGATTTTATGGGATACGCAGTATTTT
TRBJ1-1	.	TRBV11-2	.	CASSLPSGGSGGTEAFF	TGTGCCAGCAGCTTACCTTCTGGGGGCTCTGGGGGCACTGAAGCTTTCTTT
TRBJ2-2	.	TRBV5-4	.	CASSRGTDTGELFF	TGTGCCAGCAGCAGGGGAACAGACACCGGGGAGCTGTTTTTT
TRBJ1-1	.	TRBV5-1	TRBD1	CASSHGTGGTINTEAFF	TGCGCCAGCAGTCACGGGACAGGGGGTACTATAAACACTGAAGCTTTCTTT
TRBJ2-3	.	TRBV6-2/TRBV6-3	.	CASSRTIRTDTQYF	TGTGCCAGCAGTCGGACTATACGCACAGATACGCAGTATTTT